The 3 T cell receptor beta chains presented below share a single source sample, sequenced in a study of identical twins. In TCRdb, the 5' RACE reads were re-called with MiXCR into one record per CDR3 protein. This table has approximately 680,000 distinct CDR3 sequences, about 7.6% appearing once. This sample also belongs to another study, concerning yellow fever vaccine responses in identical twins.

The sequenced sample was PBMCs. Source of these receptors: a woman aged 18-29 years in good health.

The rearrangement uses TRBV12-3 or TRBV12-4 and TRBJ2-7, with 7 bases matching TRBD1. With V trimmed by 6 bases and J by 5 bases, 7 bases remained unmatched. The CDR3 consists of 13 residues. CDR3 amino acids: CASRYLQGNEQYF. The CDR3 DNA follows: TGTGCCAGCAGGTACCTACAGGGGAACGAGCAGTACTTC.

At least ten counts were recorded for this clonotype. This chain joins TRBV6-2 or TRBV6-3 and TRBJ1-4; D remains ambiguous. V was pared by 1 base and J by 8 bases, with 14 bases between. The CDR3 spans 15 residues. Germline V gene data show CDR1 as MNHEY and CDR2 as SVGEGT. CDR3 coding DNA: TGTGCCAGCAGTTACTACGGGCCGGGGAAGGAAAAACTGTTTTTT. Protein sequence: CASSYYGPGKEKLFF.

The V and J genes are TRBV5-1 and TRBJ1-2, with D unresolved. CDR1 is SGHRS and CDR2 is YFSETQ in the germline V gene. V lost 4 bases and J lost 8, with 18 bases in between. This CDR3 has 14 residues. CDR3 amino acids: CASSLPIGSNGYTF. The CDR3 region has the DNA TGCGCCAGCAGCCTACCCATTGGTTCAAACGGCTACACCTTC. The complete variable domain, with remaining parts taken from reference TRBV5-1 and TRBJ1-2, reads KAGVTQTPRYLIKTRGQQVTLSCSPISGHRSVSWYQQTPGQGLQFLFEYFSETQRNKGNFPGRFSGRQFSNSRSEMNVSTLELGDSALYLCASSLPIGSNGYTFGSGTRLTVV.